Each of the 9 T cell receptor beta chains below was sequenced from the same sample in a study of shared clonotypes between healthy human individuals (dated by TCRdb to about 2020). CD8 naive samples were obtained by positive selection for CCR7 among CD45RO-negative cells, yielding a CD45RA+CCR7+ population from which TemRA cells were excluded. Library generation was performed with the immunoSEQ multiplex PCR assay. TCRdb limited this immuneACCESS table to in-frame rearrangements with V and J called. A share of clones is missing; checked studies link under half to unresolved V genes, and the rest is unexplained. For this sample the table gives almost 700,000 clones, of which roughly 94% were detected only once. The top ten constitute roughly 24% of the sample. Source material: naive CD8+ T cells sorted from blood. In the paper's terms, the cell subset or site label means: CD45RA+CCR7+. These receptor sequences come from a man between 25 and 39 years old in good health.

This rearrangement joins TRBV9 to TRBJ2-2, with TRBD2 as a possible D gene (6 bases). Germline CDR1 SGDLS, CDR2 YYNGEE. The CDR3 extends over 15 amino acids. Trimming pared 0 bases from V and 7 bases from J, leaving 13 bases between. The CDR3: CASSVVGGNGGELFF. The CDR3 DNA reads as TGTGCCAGCAGCGTAGTTGGGGGGAACGGCGGGGAGCTGTTTTTT.

The V call is TRBV25-1, the J call TRBJ2-1; 11 bases are a match to TRBD1. CDR3 size: 15 residues. Per germline, CDR1 MGHDK and CDR2 SYGVNS. The V segment lost 6 bases and the J segment 8 bases; nucleotides outside the gene matches: 9. The CDR3 DNA sequence: TGTGCCAGCAGCAGCGGGACAGGGGGTATAGATGAGCAGTTCTTC. Amino acid sequence: CASSSGTGGIDEQFF.

V usage is TRBV7-3 and J usage is TRBJ2-1, with D possibly being TRBD2 (5 bases). This CDR3 region has 14 residues. Germline V CDR1 and CDR2: SGHTA, FQGTGA. The V end lost 3 bases, the J end lost 5 bases, and 11 bases lay between the germline ends. The DNA of the CDR3 is TGTGCCAGCAGCTTGACTAATCCCGACAATGAGCAGTTCTTC. It encodes CASSLTNPDNEQFF.

The rearrangement joins TRBV10-3 to TRBJ1-5; D gene unclear. CDR3 size: 15 residues. V dropped 0 bases and J dropped 4 bases, with 10 bases sitting between them. Germline V gene sequence: CDR1 ENHRY, CDR2 SYGVKD. The CDR3 sequence: CAISESSTSNQPQHF. The CDR3, as DNA: TGTGCCATCAGTGAGTCTTCGACTAGTAATCAGCCCCAGCATTTT.

The chain links TRBV7-7 to TRBJ2-7, with a possible D match to TRBD1 (5 bases). The CDR3 totals 13 residues. V was clipped by 2 bases and J by 3 bases, with 8 bases between them. Germline lookup yields CDR1 SSHAT and CDR2 FNYEAQ (reference sequence). CDR3 loop: CASSLNRGYEQYF. DNA for the CDR3: TGTGCCAGCAGCTTAAATAGGGGCTACGAGCAGTACTTC.

V gene TRBV7-9 combines with J gene TRBJ2-2, with unresolved D. Germline CDR1 reads SEHNR; CDR2 reads FQNEAQ (reference sequence). This CDR3 contains 12 residues. V was trimmed by 5 bases and J by 5 bases, leaving 6 bases between them. In DNA form, the CDR3 reads TGTGCCAGCAGCGTCAGTACCGGGGAGCTGTTTTTT. Amino acid sequence: CASSVSTGELFF. The full variable domain, its missing parts supplied by reference TRBV7-9 and TRBJ2-2, is DTGVSQNPRHKITKRGQNVTFRCDPISEHNRLYWYRQTLGQGPEFLTYFQNEAQLEKSRLLSDRFSAERPKGSFSTLEIQRTEQGDSAMYLCASSVSTGELFFGEGSRLTVL.

The rearrangement joins TRBV4-3 to TRBJ1-5; TRBD1 matches at 10 bases. The CDR3 consists of 16 residues. V shed 2 bases and J 6 bases; nucleotides not matched to a gene: 7. Germline V CDR1 and CDR2: LGHNA, YSLEER. The CDR3 region has the DNA TGCGCCAGCAGCCAACTGGGGACAGGGGACGGTCAGCCCCAGCATTTT. It is translated as CASSQLGTGDGQPQHF.

The chain employs TRBV5-4 and TRBJ2-7; D is ambiguous. The germline V and J ends were trimmed by 4 bases and 0 bases, with 11 bases remaining between them. This CDR3 contains 14 residues. Germline CDR1 reads SGHNT; CDR2 reads YYREEE (reference sequence). CDR3 in DNA: TGTGCCAGCAGCCCCATGGGCAGCTCCTACGAGCAGTACTTC. Translating gives CASSPMGSSYEQYF.

The chain carries TRBV6-5 and TRBJ2-7, with D unclear. CDR3 length: 11 residues. V was pared by 9 bases and J by 5 bases, with 11 bases between. Germline CDR1 is MNHEY and CDR2 is SVGAGI. Here the CDR3 reads CASAGPNEQYF. The CDR3 DNA follows: TGTGCCAGTGCCGGACCTAACGAGCAGTACTTC.